The sequence of this T cell receptor (beta chain) was determined in a study of CD8+CD57+ T cells in acquired aplastic anemia (dated by TCRdb to 2016 to 2018). General notes on the study: DNA extracted from sorted CD4+ and CD8+ cells had a mean of roughly 3.4 ug, with a range of about 0.18 to 27.4 ug. CD8+CD57+ expansion was defined as frequency above the mean frequency observed in healthy subjects.

The CDR3 spans 13 residues, from the cysteine through the phenylalanine. Only the CDR3 DNA stays, 39 bases, in frame from base 1. The V and J ends are trimmed by 5 bases and 8 bases, leaving 15 bases between them. In the germline V gene, CDR1 corresponds to SNHLY and CDR2 to FYNNEI. Genomic DNA served as template for TCR beta VDJ combination and CDR3 sequence profiling. An Illumina HiSeq 2000 was used for TCR repertoire sequencing. In the authors' own workflow: Repertoires were assessed using TRBV/TRBJ rearrangement plots, CDR3 size and DJ length profiles, and Simpson's diversity index. Whichever DNA sequence was most abundant in the deep sequencing data was defined as the immunodominant clone. CDR3 amino acid sequences were checked for sharing across subjects and were also compared against the VDJdb database and published repertoires. The public reads were quality trimmed at Q25 with fastp and then assembled into clones with MiXCR by TCRdb, keeping productive beta chains. Each CDR3 protein appears once, grouped with its most common genes and DNA. The V and J calls, along with clone size, are taken from TCRdb and not from the paper's own processing. The sample table holds 160,000 or so distinct CDR3 sequences, of which roughly 50% were seen once. The ten largest account for 3.2% of the sample.

The patients picked for sequencing were ones in whom flow cytometry had shown an expansion of CD8+CD57+ cells. All patients had severe acquired aplastic anemia diagnosed by International Study of Aplastic Anemia and Agranulocytosis and Camitta criteria. No patient had received any therapy when blood was sampled. In the study, sorted CD4+ and CD8+ blood T cells from patients with severe aplastic anemia and from healthy subjects underwent deep sequencing of TCR repertoires. In the USA, patient enrollment took place under clinicaltrials.gov protocols 00001620, 01623167, 00001397, 00071045, 00081523 and 00961064. Ficoll-Paque density gradient centrifugation was used to isolate peripheral blood mononuclear cells. CD4+ and CD8+ T cells were sorted by FACS or magnetic beads before DNA extraction. In this sample, this clonotype turned up a few times. The clone's antigen remains unknown. Nothing much larger sits one base from this clone, and base qualities are not available.

What the study reported, not specific to this receptor: Around 30 CD8+ CDR3 sequences were found to be shared between patients and controls, but these sequences appeared to be highly expressed in patients and within the immunodominant clones of the patients. No significant difference in CD8+ Simpson's diversity was found between patients and healthy controls (P=0.060).

The receptor chain draws on TRBV2 and TRBJ1-2; 6 matching bases give a weak D call of TRBD1. The sequenced sample was sorted CD4+, CD8+, or CD8+CD57+ T cells (not recorded which) from PBMCs. The source of this sequence is a human donor with aplastic anemia. The nucleotides are TGTGCCAGCAGTTGGGACACCCAGAGCGGCTACACCTTC. Translated, it gives CASSWDTQSGYTF.